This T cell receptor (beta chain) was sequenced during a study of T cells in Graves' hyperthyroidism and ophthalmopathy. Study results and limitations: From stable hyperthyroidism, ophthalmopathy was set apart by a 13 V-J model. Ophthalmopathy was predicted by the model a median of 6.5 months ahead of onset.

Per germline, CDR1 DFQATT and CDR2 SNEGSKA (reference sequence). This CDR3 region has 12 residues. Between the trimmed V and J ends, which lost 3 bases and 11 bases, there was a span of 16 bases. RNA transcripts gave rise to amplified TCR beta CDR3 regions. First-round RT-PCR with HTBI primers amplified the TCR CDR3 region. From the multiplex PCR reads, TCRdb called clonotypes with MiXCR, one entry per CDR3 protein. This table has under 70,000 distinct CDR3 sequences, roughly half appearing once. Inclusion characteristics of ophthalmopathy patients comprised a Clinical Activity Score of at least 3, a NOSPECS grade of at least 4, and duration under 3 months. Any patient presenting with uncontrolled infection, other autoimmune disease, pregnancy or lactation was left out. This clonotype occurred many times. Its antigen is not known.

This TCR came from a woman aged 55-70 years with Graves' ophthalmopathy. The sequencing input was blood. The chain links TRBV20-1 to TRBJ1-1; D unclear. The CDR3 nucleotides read TGCAGTGCTAGTCCTCGAGGCTACGAGGCTTTCTTT. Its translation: CSASPRGYEAFF.